Below, 32 T cell receptor beta chains from the same sample are listed, as sequenced in a study of identical twins. TCRdb fed the 5' RACE reads into MiXCR, producing one record per CDR3 protein. Of roughly 630,000 distinct CDR3 sequences listed, less than 9% are singletons. These same records also appear under a second study, on yellow fever vaccine responses in identical twins.

Sequenced: PBMCs. Receptors originate from a young woman in good health.

This clonotype has ten or more counts. This chain uses TRBV5-1 with TRBJ1-1, with TRBD1 as a possible D gene (6 bases). CDR3 length equals 15 residues. Germline assignment: CDR1 SGHRS and CDR2 YFSETQ. The V and J ends lost 2 bases and 3 bases respectively, with 14 bases between them. The CDR3 region is CASSFQGYGDTEAFF. In DNA form, the CDR3 reads TGCGCCAGCAGCTTCCAGGGGTACGGGGACACTGAAGCTTTCTTT. The whole variable domain, remainder taken from reference TRBV5-1 and TRBJ1-1, is KAGVTQTPRYLIKTRGQQVTLSCSPISGHRSVSWYQQTPGQGLQFLFEYFSETQRNKGNFPGRFSGRQFSNSRSEMNVSTLELGDSALYLCASSFQGYGDTEAFFGQGTRLTVV.

The genes are TRBV20-1 and TRBJ2-7; D is possibly TRBD1 (5 bases). Germline loops: CDR1 DFQATT, CDR2 SNEGSKA (reference sequence). V lost 5 bases and J 6 bases, leaving 23 bases between the germline ends. The CDR3 runs to 15 residues. The CDR3 loop reads CSAAPDSTHISEQYF. The CDR3 nucleotides are TGCAGTGCTGCACCCGACAGCACTCATATCTCCGAGCAGTACTTC.

This clonotype has a count of ten or more. The rearrangement joins TRBV12-3 or TRBV12-4 to TRBJ2-7, with no clear D. The CDR3 runs to 12 residues. Trimming removed 5 bases from V and 8 bases from J, with 13 bases in between. The CDR3 sequence is CASSPRLAKQYF. The CDR3 nucleotides are TGTGCCAGCAGTCCCCGGTTGGCAAAGCAGTACTTC.

This clonotype has a handful of counts. The rearrangement joins TRBV9 to TRBJ1-4; TRBD1 agrees at 8 bases. The CDR3 totals 14 residues. Germline-derived CDR1 and CDR2 are SGDLS and YYNGEE. With 2 bases clipped from V and 8 bases from J, the junction kept 5 bases outside the gene matches. For the CDR3, the DNA is TGTGCCAGCAGCGTTAAGGACAGGGACGAAAAACTGTTTTTT. Translated: CASSVKDRDEKLFF. Based on the CDR3 plus reference TRBV9 and TRBJ1-4, the full variable domain is DSGVTQTPKHLITATGQRVTLRCSPRSGDLSVYWYQQSLDQGLQFLIQYYNGEERAKGNILERFSAQQFPDLHSELNLSSLELGDSALYFCASSVKDRDEKLFFGSGTQLSVL.

This clonotype was observed a handful of times. The chain employs TRBV7-8 and TRBJ2-1; 9 bases align to TRBD2. The CDR3 is 14 amino acids. In germline, CDR1 is SGHVS, CDR2 FQNEAQ. J was trimmed by 2 bases and V by 10 bases; bases with no gene match: 6. The CDR3 spells CAIIAGAPYNEQFF. The CDR3 bases are TGTGCCATTATAGCGGGAGCCCCCTACAATGAGCAGTTCTTC.

This clonotype was seen only a few times. The gene calls are TRBV20-1 and TRBJ2-5, with 9 bases that match TRBD2. The CDR3 has 16 residues. The V gene end was trimmed by 6 bases and the J gene end by 1 base; junction bases not matched to a gene: 12. The germline V gene has CDR1 DFQATT and CDR2 SNEGSKA (reference sequence). Written as DNA, the CDR3 is TGCAGTGCAAACGTCGCGGGGGGGCCTCGCCAAGAGACCCAGTACTTC. It translates to CSANVAGGPRQETQYF.

This clonotype was seen repeatedly, ten times or more. The chain links TRBV12-3 or TRBV12-4 to TRBJ2-1; D unresolved. Trimming pared 3 bases from V and 0 bases from J, leaving 6 bases between. This CDR3 is built from 14 residues. In DNA, the CDR3 is TGTGCCAGCAGTTTTGGTCGCTCCTACAATGAGCAGTTCTTC. Translation: CASSFGRSYNEQFF.

This clonotype was detected a few times. V usage is TRBV12-3 or TRBV12-4 and J usage is TRBJ2-7; D uncertain. CDR3 length equals 13 residues. Trimming shortened V by 4 bases and J by 3 bases, and 10 bases separated the two germline ends. The CDR3 is CASSSRGGYEQYF. DNA of the CDR3: TGTGCCAGCAGTTCGCGCGGCGGCTACGAGCAGTACTTC.

This chain joins TRBV29-1 and TRBJ2-7; TRBD2 matches 7 bases. Trimming cost V 2 bases and J 6 bases; bases outside gene matches: 16. The CDR3 runs to 16 residues. Germline CDR1 is SQVTM and CDR2 is ANQGSEA. CDR3 coding DNA: TGCAGCGTTGAACAAAGAGCGGGGCAGCGGGTGCGCGAGCAGTACTTC. It is translated as CSVEQRAGQRVREQYF.

CDR3 DNA sequence: TGCAGTGCAACGGGACAGGGAAGCAATCAGCCCCAGCATTTT. It is translated as CSATGQGSNQPQHF. The genes are TRBV20-1 and TRBJ1-5; 9 bases match TRBD1. J gave up 1 base and V 6 bases, and 4 bases lay outside the gene matches. The length of the CDR3 is 14 residues. Germline V CDR1 and CDR2: DFQATT, SNEGSKA (reference sequence).

In this sample, this clonotype turned up a few times. V and J are TRBV18 and TRBJ1-4; D gene uncertain. V lost 0 bases and J lost 0, with 11 bases in between. The CDR3 sequence is 17 residues long. Germline-derived CDR1 and CDR2 are KGHSH and LQKENI. DNA of the CDR3: TGTGCCAGCTCACCACCGCGGAGCCTTGCAACTAATGAAAAACTGTTTTTT. Protein: CASSPPRSLATNEKLFF. Full variable domain (remainder filled in from reference TRBV18 and TRBJ1-4): NAGVMQNPRHLVRRRGQEARLRCSPMKGHSHVYWYRQLPEEGLKFMVYLQKENIIDESGMPKERFSAEFPKEGPSILRIQQVVRGDSAAYFCASSPPRSLATNEKLFFGSGTQLSVL.

This clonotype appeared a few times. J is TRBJ1-2 and V is TRBV20-1, with TRBD1 as a possible D gene (6 bases). This CDR3 has 14 amino acids. From germline, CDR1 is DFQATT and CDR2 SNEGSKA (reference sequence). Trimming took off 3 bases at V and 3 bases at J, with 14 bases between the two ends. CDR3 nucleotide sequence: TGCAGTGCTAGGCTACAGGGTAGGGACTATGGCTACACCTTC. This sequence encodes CSARLQGRDYGYTF.

This chain connects TRBV11-2 to TRBJ2-5; D not resolved. The CDR3 covers 18 residues. V lost 2 bases and J lost 5, with 24 bases in between. Germline values: CDR1 SGHAT, CDR2 FQNNGV. CDR3 bases: TGTGCCAGCAGCTTAACTCCGGTATCTGGGGATGAAGGGGAGACCCAGTACTTC. It is translated as CASSLTPVSGDEGETQYF.

The chain uses TRBV15 and TRBJ2-1; D is undetermined. Trimming removed 1 base from V and 4 bases from J, with 11 bases in between. From germline, CDR1 is LNHNV and CDR2 YYDKDF (reference sequence). The CDR3 extends over 15 amino acids. The CDR3 sequence is CATSRVILFYNEQFF. The CDR3 bases are TGTGCCACCAGCAGAGTGATCCTATTTTACAATGAGCAGTTCTTC.

V gene TRBV10-2 combines with J gene TRBJ2-1; 7 nucleotides agree with TRBD2. Looked up from germline, CDR1 is WSHSY and CDR2 is SAAADI. This CDR3 is 14 amino acids long. Germline trimming cut 1 base from V and 6 bases from J; bases unmatched to any gene: 3. The DNA for the CDR3 is TGCGCCAGCAGTGAGTGGGGGGGGGTCAATGAGCAGTTCTTC. It translates to CASSEWGGVNEQFF.

The chain employs TRBV24-1 and TRBJ2-5; the D is unclear. CDR1 is KGHDR and CDR2 is SFDVKD in the germline V gene. The CDR3 is 16 residues long. Trimming shortened V by 4 bases and J by 4 bases, and 18 bases separated the two germline ends. The CDR3 nucleotides read TGTGCCACCAGTGACCCCGGGCTAACGCTGGGAGAGACCCAGTACTTC. Its translation is CATSDPGLTLGETQYF.

The chain combines TRBV5-1 with TRBJ1-1, with D perhaps matching TRBD1 (5 bases). Trimming cost V 0 bases and J 1 base, with 10 bases left between them. The CDR3 consists of 15 residues. Germline V gene sequence: CDR1 SGHRS, CDR2 YFSETQ. CDR3 DNA sequence: TGCGCCAGCAGCTTGGGGGCAGGGAGGAACACTGAAGCTTTCTTT. Translating it yields CASSLGAGRNTEAFF.

This clonotype showed up many times. J is TRBJ1-6 and V is TRBV12-3 or TRBV12-4; D gene ambiguous. The CDR3 extends over 12 amino acids. V lost 4 bases and J 2 bases, leaving 0 bases between the germline ends. The DNA for the CDR3 is TGTGCCAGCAGTTCCTATAATTCACCCCTCCACTTT. Its translation: CASSSYNSPLHF.

In this sample, this clonotype turned up a few times. V gene TRBV14 combines with J gene TRBJ1-1; 7 nucleotides agree with TRBD1. This CDR3 spans 12 amino acids. Looked up from germline, CDR1 is SGHDN and CDR2 is FVKESK. The V gene end was trimmed by 4 bases and the J gene end by 10 bases; junction bases not matched to a gene: 6. The CDR3 bases are TGTGCCAGCAGCCCTTTACAGGGGACAGCTTTCTTT. Protein: CASSPLQGTAFF.

The V gene is TRBV3-1, the J gene TRBJ1-1; no definite D call. Germline-derived CDR1 and CDR2 are LGHDT and YNNKEL (reference sequence). The CDR3 is 14 amino acids. The V gene lost 4 bases and the J gene lost 4 bases, with 13 bases spanning the gap. CDR3 coding DNA: TGTGCCAGCAGCCCCCTACCGGGAACCACTGAAGCTTTCTTT. This encodes CASSPLPGTTEAFF.

This clonotype was detected many times. The CDR3 DNA is TGTGCCAGCACCCAGGGGTTCGGGGAGCTGTTTTTT. Its translation: CASTQGFGELFF. V usage is TRBV6-5 and J usage is TRBJ2-2; D may be TRBD1 (6 bases). V was trimmed by 7 bases and J by 7 bases, leaving 10 bases between them. The V gene's germline CDR1 is MNHEY and CDR2 SVGAGI. The CDR3 length is 12 residues.

The sample holds a few counts of this clonotype. The chain couples TRBV7-9 to TRBJ2-2; TRBD1 might be the D (5 bases). V was shortened by 6 bases and J by 7 bases, with 18 bases between the two germline ends. CDR1 is SEHNR, CDR2 FQNEAQ, per germline (reference sequence). There are 15 residues in the CDR3. The CDR3 loop is CASSPTLGASGELFF. For the CDR3, the DNA is TGTGCCAGCAGTCCCACGCTAGGGGCTAGCGGGGAGCTGTTTTTT.

This clonotype appeared a few times. The V call is TRBV5-1, the J call TRBJ2-7; the match to TRBD2 covers 7 bases. Germline lookup yields CDR1 SGHRS and CDR2 YFSETQ. This CDR3 contains 16 residues. V shed 0 bases and J 1 base; nucleotides not matched to a gene: 7. The CDR3 region has the DNA TGCGCCAGCAGCTTGGGGCTAGCGGCTATGTCCTACGAGCAGTACTTC. Translated: CASSLGLAAMSYEQYF.

The chain joins TRBV29-1 to TRBJ2-1; TRBD2 agrees at 11 bases. The germline V gene has CDR1 SQVTM and CDR2 ANQGSEA. The J segment lost 7 bases and the V segment lost 5 bases, leaving 4 bases of the junction unmatched. CDR3 length: 13 amino acids. The CDR3 loop is CSVLAGGRNEQFF. Written as DNA, the CDR3 is TGCAGCGTTCTAGCGGGGGGTCGTAATGAGCAGTTCTTC.

The J gene is TRBJ2-6, the V gene TRBV6-5, with a possible D match to TRBD1 (6 bases). CDR3 length equals 16 residues. Germline loops: CDR1 MNHEY, CDR2 SVGAGI. Trimming pared 6 bases from V and 0 bases from J, leaving 12 bases between. In nucleotides, the CDR3 is TGTGCCAGCAGGTTAACAGGGCCCTCTGGGGCCAACGTCCTGACTTTC. It yields the protein CASRLTGPSGANVLTF.

The chain recombines TRBV5-6 with TRBJ1-5, with D possibly being TRBD1 (5 bases). The length of the CDR3 is 18 residues. Germline V lookup: CDR1 SGHDT, CDR2 YYEEEE. The V end lost 0 bases, the J end lost 6 bases, and 22 bases lay between the germline ends. This chain's CDR3 is CASSLDFRELDTCQPQHF. CDR3 coding DNA: TGTGCCAGCAGCTTGGATTTCAGGGAGTTGGATACATGTCAGCCCCAGCATTTT.

In its sample, this clonotype was seen a few times. V usage is TRBV2 and J usage is TRBJ2-1, with 8 bases identical to TRBD2. CDR1 is SNHLY and CDR2 is FYNNEI in the germline V gene. The length of the CDR3 is 14 residues. Unmatched junction bases numbered 9, after V lost 6 bases and J lost 8 bases. The CDR3 loop reads CASRESGSNYEQFF. The CDR3, as DNA: TGTGCCAGCAGGGAAAGCGGGAGTAACTATGAGCAGTTCTTC.

In this sample, this clonotype turned up a few times. This rearrangement joins TRBV20-1 to TRBJ1-1; 9 bases map to TRBD1. Germline-derived CDR1 and CDR2 are DFQATT and SNEGSKA (reference sequence). The CDR3 loop spans 12 amino acids. V gave up 6 bases and J gave up 4 bases; unmatched junction bases: 3. The DNA for the CDR3 is TGCAGTGCCAACAGGGGGCTCACTGAAGCTTTCTTT. Protein sequence: CSANRGLTEAFF.

The chain joins TRBV10-3 to TRBJ2-7, with a tentative D call TRBD1 (5 bases). Germline V gene lookup returns CDR1 ENHRY and CDR2 SYGVKD. Between the trimmed V and J ends, which lost 0 bases and 2 bases, there was a span of 14 bases. The CDR3 totals 16 residues. CDR3 nucleotide sequence: TGTGCCATCAGTGAGTCGGGGCAGGTAGGGGCCTACGAGCAGTACTTC. Translation gives CAISESGQVGAYEQYF.

This clonotype turned up a few times. The V call is TRBV4-1, the J call TRBJ2-1, with TRBD2 matching 8 bases. V lost 0 bases to trimming and J lost 4 bases; unmatched junction nucleotides: 5. CDR3 length equals 16 residues. The germline gives CDR1 MGHRA, CDR2 YSYEKL. CDR3 nucleotide sequence: TGCGCCAGCAGCCAAGATGAGGCTAGCGGGTACAATGAGCAGTTCTTC. Residues: CASSQDEASGYNEQFF.

The V call is TRBV20-1, the J call TRBJ1-4; D may be TRBD1 (5 bases). This CDR3 has 12 residues. Germline CDR1 DFQATT, CDR2 SNEGSKA (reference sequence). Trimming shortened V by 4 bases and J by 8 bases, and 11 bases separated the two germline ends. The DNA for the CDR3 is TGCAGTGCTAAACCTTGGGGCGAAAAACTGTTTTTT. As protein: CSAKPWGEKLFF.

The V call is TRBV11-2, the J call TRBJ2-5; TRBD2 matches 13 bases. The CDR3 has 17 residues. CDR1 and CDR2 from the germline V gene are SGHAT and FQNNGV. Germline trimming cut 1 base from V and 0 bases from J; bases unmatched to any gene: 2. The CDR3 sequence is CASSLGGLAGYQETQYF. The CDR3 nucleotides read TGTGCCAGCAGCTTAGGGGGACTAGCGGGGTACCAAGAGACCCAGTACTTC.